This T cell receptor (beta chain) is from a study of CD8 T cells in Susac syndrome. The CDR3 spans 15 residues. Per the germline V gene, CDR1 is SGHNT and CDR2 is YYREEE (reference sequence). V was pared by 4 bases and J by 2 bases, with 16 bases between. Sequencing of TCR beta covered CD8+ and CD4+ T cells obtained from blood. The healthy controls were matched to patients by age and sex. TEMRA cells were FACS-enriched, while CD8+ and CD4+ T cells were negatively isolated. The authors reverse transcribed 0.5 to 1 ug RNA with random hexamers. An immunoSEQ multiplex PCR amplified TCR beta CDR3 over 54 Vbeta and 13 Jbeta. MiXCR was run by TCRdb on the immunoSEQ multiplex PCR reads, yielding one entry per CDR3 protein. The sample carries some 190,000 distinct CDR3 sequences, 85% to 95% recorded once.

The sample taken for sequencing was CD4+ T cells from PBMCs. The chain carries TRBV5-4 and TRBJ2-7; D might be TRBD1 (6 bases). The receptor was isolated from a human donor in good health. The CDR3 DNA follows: TGTGCCAGCAGCCCTACTCCCGACAGGACCTACGAGCAGTACTTC. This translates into CASSPTPDRTYEQYF.